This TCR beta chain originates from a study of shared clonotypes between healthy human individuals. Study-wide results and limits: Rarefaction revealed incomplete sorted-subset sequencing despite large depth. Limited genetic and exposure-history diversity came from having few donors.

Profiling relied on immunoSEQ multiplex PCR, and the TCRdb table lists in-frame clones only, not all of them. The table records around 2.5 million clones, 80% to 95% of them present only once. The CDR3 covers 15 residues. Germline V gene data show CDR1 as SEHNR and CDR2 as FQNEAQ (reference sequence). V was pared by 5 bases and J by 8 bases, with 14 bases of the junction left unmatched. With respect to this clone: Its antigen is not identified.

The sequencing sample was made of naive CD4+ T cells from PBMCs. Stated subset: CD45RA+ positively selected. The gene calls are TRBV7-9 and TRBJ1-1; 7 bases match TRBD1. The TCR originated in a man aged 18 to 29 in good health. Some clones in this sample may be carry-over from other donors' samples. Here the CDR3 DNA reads TGTGCCAGCAGCCCCCCATCTGTTGACAGGGTGGAAGCTTTCTTT. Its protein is CASSPPSVDRVEAFF.